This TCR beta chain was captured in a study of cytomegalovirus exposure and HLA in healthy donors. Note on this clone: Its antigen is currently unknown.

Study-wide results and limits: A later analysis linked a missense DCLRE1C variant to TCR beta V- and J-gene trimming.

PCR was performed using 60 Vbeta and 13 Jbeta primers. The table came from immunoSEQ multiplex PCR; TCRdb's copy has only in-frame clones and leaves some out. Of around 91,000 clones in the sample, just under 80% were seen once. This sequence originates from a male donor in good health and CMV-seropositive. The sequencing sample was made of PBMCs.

The CDR3 nucleotides read TGCGCCAGCAGCTCGGGGACAGGGGGAGATAGGGAAAAACTGTTTTTT. Encoded protein: CASSSGTGGDREKLFF. V and J are TRBV5-1 and TRBJ1-4, with 11 nucleotides matching TRBD1. After removal of 3 bases from V and 8 bases from J, the junction contained 9 bases not matched to a gene. The germline CDR1 and CDR2 sequences are SGHRS and YFSETQ. This CDR3 is 16 amino acids long.